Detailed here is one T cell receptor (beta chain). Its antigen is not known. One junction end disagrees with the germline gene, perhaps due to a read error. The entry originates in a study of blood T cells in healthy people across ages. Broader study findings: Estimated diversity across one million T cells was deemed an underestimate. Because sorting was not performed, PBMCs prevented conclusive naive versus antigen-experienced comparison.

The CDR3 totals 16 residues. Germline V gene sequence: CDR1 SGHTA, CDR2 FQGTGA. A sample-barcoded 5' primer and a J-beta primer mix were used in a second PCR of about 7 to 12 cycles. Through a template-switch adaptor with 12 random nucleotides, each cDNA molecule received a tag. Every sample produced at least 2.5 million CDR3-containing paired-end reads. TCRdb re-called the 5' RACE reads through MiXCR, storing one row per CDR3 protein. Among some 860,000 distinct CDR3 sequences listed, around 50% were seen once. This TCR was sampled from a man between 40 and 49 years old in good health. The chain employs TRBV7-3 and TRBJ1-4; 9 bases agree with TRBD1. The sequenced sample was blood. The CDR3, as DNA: TGTGCCAGCAGCTCCGGCACAGGGGGCTTTTTTGAAATACTGTTTTTT. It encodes CASSSGTGGFFEILFF.